This passage covers 18 T cell receptor beta chains from one sample sequenced in a study of CD8 T cells in ankylosing spondylitis. Whole-study findings and limits: Ankylosing spondylitis blood appeared to be characterized by a TCR beta motif of roughly eight highly homologous variants.

TCRdb reprocessed the 5' RACE reads with MiXCR, giving one entry per CDR3 protein. The data contain more than 650,000 distinct CDR3 sequences, 10% to 15% of them seen just once; the ten biggest clones take up approximately 0.51%. These TCRs' antigens remain unknown. The sequenced sample consisted of blood, either unsorted or a sorted T cell fraction (not recorded which). Every receptor here comes from a male donor with ankylosing spondylitis.

The rearrangement joins TRBV6-5 to TRBJ2-1; D gene ambiguous. The CDR3 totals 16 residues. Germline assignment: CDR1 MNHEY and CDR2 SVGAGI. The germline V and J ends were trimmed by 2 bases and 0 bases, with 11 bases remaining between them. The CDR3 nucleotides read TGTGCCAGCAGTTACGCCGGCTTTAGCTCCTACAATGAGCAGTTCTTC. This translates into CASSYAGFSSYNEQFF.

This clonotype was picked up a small number of times. This sequence joins TRBV7-9 and TRBJ2-2; D is ambiguous. The germline gives CDR1 SEHNR, CDR2 FQNEAQ (reference sequence). V lost 8 bases to trimming and J lost 4 bases, with 14 bases between them. This CDR3 contains 14 residues. As DNA, the CDR3 is TGTGCCAGCTCCGCTACTCTTACCACCGGGGAGCTGTTTTTT. Translation: CASSATLTTGELFF.

The CDR3 sequence: CASSKKEAEPHEQYF. CDR3 sequence (DNA): TGTGCCAGCAGCAAAAAGGAGGCGGAACCCCACGAGCAGTACTTC. The chain couples TRBV21-1 to TRBJ2-7; TRBD1 reflects the table's D call only, with no check against the DNA. TRBV21-1 is assigned pseudogene status. This CDR3 spans 15 amino acids.

This chain uses TRBV6-1 with TRBJ2-3, with D hard to call. Germline V gives CDR1 MNHNS, CDR2 SASEGT. CDR3 length equals 13 residues. The V gene lost 8 bases and the J gene lost 7 bases, with 16 bases spanning the gap. CDR3 sequence reads: CASCVGPMHTQYF. Here the CDR3 DNA reads TGTGCCAGCTGTGTCGGTCCGATGCATACGCAGTATTTT.

This sequence joins TRBV20-1 and TRBJ2-6; tentatively, D is TRBD1 (6 bases). This CDR3 has 16 residues. Per germline, CDR1 DFQATT and CDR2 SNEGSKA (reference sequence). The ends were cut back, 3 bases at V and 2 bases at J, with 14 bases in the middle. CDR3 sequence (DNA): TGCAGTGCTAGCCCCACAGGGACGACTGGGGCCAACGTCCTGACTTTC. Translation: CSASPTGTTGANVLTF.

The gene calls are TRBV27 and TRBJ2-7; TRBD1 matches at 8 bases. Trimming cost V 2 bases and J 5 bases; bases outside gene matches: 5. This CDR3 spans 14 amino acids. The germline CDR1 and CDR2 sequences are MNHEY and SMNVEV (reference sequence). The CDR3 region has the DNA TGTGCCAGCAGTTTAAGGACAGGGATAGACGAGCAGTACTTC. This translates into CASSLRTGIDEQYF.

The chain recombines TRBV7-9 with TRBJ2-7, with D maybe TRBD2 (6 bases). Germline loops: CDR1 SEHNR, CDR2 FQNEAQ (reference sequence). Deletions cut 4 bases from V and 11 bases from J, with 15 bases between. The CDR3 sequence is 12 residues long. CDR3 sequence reads: CASSYPAGPKYF. The CDR3 coding sequence is TGTGCCAGCAGCTATCCGGCGGGACCGAAGTACTTC.

This clonotype has a handful of counts. This chain uses TRBV20-1 with TRBJ2-1; D might be TRBD1 (6 bases). Germline assignment: CDR1 DFQATT and CDR2 SNEGSKA (reference sequence). The CDR3 has 14 amino acids. V was trimmed by 5 bases and J by 6 bases, leaving 17 bases between them. The CDR3 spells CSAFITGIRNEQFF. DNA of the CDR3: TGCAGTGCTTTTATCACAGGGATCCGCAATGAGCAGTTCTTC.

This clonotype was seen a handful of times. The V call is TRBV28, the J call TRBJ2-3; D call uncertain. From germline, CDR1 is MDHEN and CDR2 SYDVKM. The CDR3 covers 11 residues. V lost 7 bases to trimming and J lost 6 bases, with 8 bases between them. The CDR3 nucleotides are TGTGCCAGCAACCTGGGGGATACGCAGTATTTT. Translation gives CASNLGDTQYF. Full variable domain (missing parts from reference TRBV28 and TRBJ2-3): DVKVTQSSRYLVKRTGEKVFLECVQDMDHENMFWYRQDPGLGLRLIYFSYDVKMKEKGDIPEGYSVSREKKERFSLILESASTNQTSMYLCASNLGDTQYFGPGTRLTVL.

This clonotype was recorded many times. This chain joins TRBV6-1 and TRBJ2-3; 7 bases map to TRBD2. J was trimmed by 3 bases and V by 10 bases; bases with no gene match: 7. Germline CDR1 reads MNHNS; CDR2 reads SASEGT. The CDR3 length is 13 residues. Here the CDR3 reads CATGTMKTDTQYF. Written as DNA, the CDR3 is TGTGCCACCGGGACTATGAAAACAGATACGCAGTATTTT.

At least ten counts were recorded for this clonotype. The chain is built from TRBV20-1 and TRBJ2-2, with D possibly matching TRBD2 (5 bases). V was trimmed by 3 bases and J by 5 bases, leaving 10 bases between them. The V gene's germline CDR1 is DFQATT and CDR2 SNEGSKA (reference sequence). There are 13 residues in the CDR3. CDR3 sequence reads: CSARRAGTGELFF. The CDR3 DNA reads TGCAGTGCTAGGCGCGCGGGTACCGGGGAGCTGTTTTTT.

The chain links TRBV29-1 to TRBJ1-4; 7 bases match TRBD1. V trimming: 7 bases; J trimming: 6 bases; junction bases outside the gene matches: 5. The CDR3 has 12 amino acids. Germline assignment: CDR1 SQVTM and CDR2 ANQGSEA. The CDR3, as DNA: TGCAGCGCTGCCACAGGGGATGAAAAACTGTTTTTT. Its protein is CSAATGDEKLFF.

Only a few counts were recorded for this clonotype. The chain links TRBV12-3 or TRBV12-4 to TRBJ2-5; D call uncertain. V was shortened by 5 bases and J by 5 bases, with 9 bases between the two germline ends. The CDR3 consists of 12 residues. The CDR3: CASSAVRETQYF. Written as DNA, the CDR3 is TGTGCCAGCAGTGCGGTTCGCGAGACCCAGTACTTC.

This clonotype was seen at least ten times. The chain has TRBV7-8 and TRBJ2-7; D not certain. V lost 1 base to trimming and J lost 4 bases, with 8 bases between them. This CDR3 is 13 amino acids long. Germline-derived CDR1 and CDR2 are SGHVS and FQNEAQ. The CDR3 nucleotides are TGTGCCAGCAGCTTAGGTTTTTCGTACGAGCAGTACTTC. Translation gives CASSLGFSYEQYF.

A few counts support this clonotype. The chain couples TRBV6-1 to TRBJ2-3, with 7 nucleotides matching TRBD2. The CDR3 runs 14 residues. The trim removed 8 bases at V and 0 bases at J, leaving 5 bases unmatched. Per the germline V gene, CDR1 is MNHNS and CDR2 is SASEGT. CDR3 amino acids: CASRGLESTDTQYF. The DNA of the CDR3 is TGTGCCAGCCGCGGACTAGAAAGCACAGATACGCAGTATTTT.

The sample holds many counts of this clonotype. The genes are TRBV25-1 and TRBJ2-7; 7 nucleotides align to TRBD2. Losses at the gene ends were 4 bases for V and 2 bases for J; bases not matched to a gene: 8. Germline CDR1 and CDR2: MGHDK and SYGVNS. The CDR3 has 15 amino acids. The CDR3 spells CASSARLAAPYEQYF. Here the CDR3 DNA reads TGTGCCAGCAGTGCAAGACTAGCAGCCCCCTACGAGCAGTACTTC.

The V and J genes are TRBV9 and TRBJ2-5; 10 bases are shared with TRBD2. J gave up 5 bases and V 6 bases, and 10 bases lay outside the gene matches. The CDR3 runs to 15 residues. CDR1 SGDLS and CDR2 YYNGEE come from the germline V gene. The CDR3, as DNA: TGTGCCAGCAACCTAGAGGGACTAGCGTGGGAGACCCAGTACTTC. Translation: CASNLEGLAWETQYF.

The table lists this clonotype with a few counts. The V call is TRBV4-2, the J call TRBJ2-7; the match to TRBD2 covers 10 bases. Germline V CDR1 and CDR2: LGHNA, YNFKEQ. V shed 0 bases, J shed 6 bases, and the junction held 11 bases outside the gene matches. The CDR3 loop spans 17 amino acids. The CDR3 reads CASSQDLLAGVLGEQYF. CDR3 nucleotide sequence: TGTGCCAGCAGCCAAGATTTGCTAGCGGGAGTGTTGGGCGAGCAGTACTTC.